This is a list of T cell receptor beta chains from one sample in a study of CD8 T cells in ankylosing spondylitis. One entry per CDR3 protein, called by TCRdb with MiXCR from the 5' RACE reads. The top ten hold roughly 0.8% of the sample, which has hundreds of thousands of distinct CDR3 sequences, 25% to 30% seen once. The sample was blood, either unsorted or a sorted T cell fraction (not recorded which). Receptors were obtained from a male donor with ankylosing spondylitis. The CDR3 runs from the conserved cysteine through the conserved F or W. D genes are given only for firm matches. Rows give clone size only sometimes, using once, few, many, or a class for an expanded clone.

J gene,V gene,clone size,CDR3 length,D gene,CDR3 DNA,CDR3 protein
TRBJ2-2,TRBV20-1,NA,13,NA,TGCAGTGCTAGGGAACGTGGGGCCGGGGAGCTGTTTTTT,CSARERGAGELFF
TRBJ2-2,TRBV15,few,13,NA,TGTGCCACCAGCAGAGATATAGTCGGGGAGCTGTTTTTT,CATSRDIVGELFF
TRBJ2-1,TRBV7-8,few,16,TRBD2,TGTGCCAGCAGCTTAGGGCGAGCGGGAGCCTACAATGAGCAGTTCTTC,CASSLGRAGAYNEQFF
TRBJ1-2,TRBV20-1,few,15,NA,TGCAGTGCTAGAGATCCGAACAGACCTAACTATGGCTACACCTTC,CSARDPNRPNYGYTF
TRBJ2-2,TRBV7-2,NA,14,NA,TGTGCCAGCAGCTTCCCGGAACATACCGGGGAGCTGTTTTTT,CASSFPEHTGELFF
TRBJ2-2,TRBV2,NA,14,NA,TGTGCCAGCAATCCGGGACAAGACACCGGGGAGCTGTTTTTT,CASNPGQDTGELFF
TRBJ1-5,TRBV12-3/TRBV12-4,NA,15,TRBD1,TGTGCCAGCAGTTCGCGAGGACAGGGGGGTTGGCCCCAGCATTTT,CASSSRGQGGWPQHF
TRBJ2-7,TRBV20-1,NA,11,NA,TGCAGTGCTACTAGGACCTACGAGCAGTACTTC,CSATRTYEQYF
TRBJ1-1,TRBV5-1,NA,15,TRBD1,TGCGCCAGCAGCGCGGGACAGGGGAGGTACACTGAAGCTTTCTTT,CASSAGQGRYTEAFF
TRBJ1-2,TRBV24-1,many,12,NA,TGTGCCACCAGTGATCAGCGCTATGGCTACACCTTC,CATSDQRYGYTF
TRBJ1-5,TRBV20-1,NA,14,NA,TGCAGTGCTAGAGTAGGGCAGGGCGGTCAGCCCCAGCATTTT,CSARVGQGGQPQHF
TRBJ2-5,TRBV29-1,few,12,TRBD2,TGCAGTTCTAGCGGGAGCGAAGAGACCCAGTACTTC,CSSSGSEETQYF
TRBJ2-1,TRBV19,few,16,NA,TGTGCCAGTAGTACCAGAGCGGACTTAACCTACAATGAGCAGTTCTTC,CASSTRADLTYNEQFF
TRBJ2-2,TRBV4-2,few,17,NA,TGTGCCAGCAGCCAAGTTCTAGTCGGGGCGAACACCGGGGAGCTGTTTTTT,CASSQVLVGANTGELFF
TRBJ2-5,TRBV4-2,few,15,NA,TGTGCCAGCAGCCAAGGCGGCTCTTACCAAGAGACCCAGTACTTC,CASSQGGSYQETQYF
TRBJ2-1,TRBV20-1,few,15,NA,TGCAGTGCTAGAGGAACTAGCCTTCCCCTGGCTGAGCAGTTCTTC,CSARGTSLPLAEQFF
TRBJ2-5,TRBV11-2,NA,15,NA,TGTGCCAGCAGCATACAGGTCGGGGCGAGCGGGACCCAGTACTTC,CASSIQVGASGTQYF
TRBJ2-1,TRBV15,few,15,NA,TGTGCCACCAGCAGAGTACCGGGAACGGACAATGAGCAGTTCTTC,CATSRVPGTDNEQFF
TRBJ2-1,TRBV20-1,NA,14,NA,TGCAGTGCTAGGGAAGGGAGTACCTACAATGAGCAGTTCTTC,CSAREGSTYNEQFF
TRBJ2-1,TRBV7-8,NA,15,NA,TGTGCCAGCAGCTTAGTCTCCCGTTCCTACAATGAGCAGTTCTTC,CASSLVSRSYNEQFF
TRBJ2-3,TRBV10-3,NA,14,TRBD2,TGTGCCATCAGAGTGACTAGCGACACAGATACGCAGTATTTT,CAIRVTSDTDTQYF
TRBJ2-1,TRBV29-1,few,17,TRBD2,TGCAGCGTTGAAGCAGAGGGCAGCGGGGATACCTACAATGAGCAGTTCTTC,CSVEAEGSGDTYNEQFF
TRBJ1-2,TRBV30,few,13,NA,TGTGCCTGGAGTCGTGACAGACCGTATGGCTACACCTTC,CAWSRDRPYGYTF
TRBJ2-4,TRBV3-1,NA,15,TRBD1,TGTGCCAGCAGCCAAGTGGGGACAGGGAAAGACATTCAGTACTTC,CASSQVGTGKDIQYF
TRBJ1-6,TRBV7-8,NA,17,NA,TGTGCCAGCAGCTTAGCTCCAACGACAGGTCCTGATTCACCCCTCCACTTT,CASSLAPTTGPDSPLHF
TRBJ1-5,TRBV20-1,few,12,NA,TGCAGTGCTATGGACAACGATCGACCCCAGCATTTT,CSAMDNDRPQHF
TRBJ2-1,TRBV28,few,14,NA,TGTGCCAGCAGTTTATCCGGGGCTCCCTATGGGCAGTTCTTC,CASSLSGAPYGQFF
TRBJ2-1,TRBV7-7,NA,12,NA,TGTGCCAGCAGCAACCGCAGCGGCGAGCAGTTCTTC,CASSNRSGEQFF
TRBJ2-5,TRBV5-6,NA,13,NA,TGTGCCAGCAATCCCCAGGGGTTGGAGACCCAGTACTTC,CASNPQGLETQYF
TRBJ1-4,TRBV29-1,few,13,NA,TGCAGCGGGGGAACGTCAGAGAATGAAAAACTGTTTTTT,CSGGTSENEKLFF
TRBJ2-1,TRBV20-1,NA,11,NA,TGCAGTGCACTGGACAGTTATGAGCAGTTCTTC,CSALDSYEQFF
TRBJ2-5,TRBV4-1,NA,16,NA,TGCGCCAGCAGCCAGATTTATGGGCCGAACCGGGAGACCCAGTACTTC,CASSQIYGPNRETQYF
TRBJ2-3,TRBV7-2,few,15,NA,TGTGCCAGCAGCTTAGGGTCGCGGGCGACAGATACGCAGTATTTT,CASSLGSRATDTQYF
TRBJ1-4,TRBV3-1,NA,15,NA,TGTGCCAGCAGCCAAGACAGGTTCCGTAATGAAAAACTGTTTTTT,CASSQDRFRNEKLFF
TRBJ2-7,TRBV12-3/TRBV12-4,NA,14,NA,TGTGCCAGCAGTTTACAGGACTACCGATACGAGCAGTACTTC,CASSLQDYRYEQYF
TRBJ2-7,TRBV5-1,NA,14,TRBD1,TGCGCCAGCAGCCAGGACAGGGGGCAAAGCGAGCAGTACTTC,CASSQDRGQSEQYF
TRBJ2-7,TRBV20-1,few,13,NA,TGCAGTGCGGGCGGGAAAAGGGGCCACGAGCAGTACTTC,CSAGGKRGHEQYF
TRBJ2-1,TRBV20-1,few,16,NA,TGCAGTGCTAGAGATGGACATCGGAGCTCCTACAATGAGCAGTTCTTC,CSARDGHRSSYNEQFF
TRBJ1-3,TRBV7-9,NA,15,NA,TGTGCCAGCAGCTTAAATTCAGATATTGGAAACACCATATATTTT,CASSLNSDIGNTIYF
TRBJ2-2,TRBV3-1,NA,14,TRBD2,TGTGCCAGCAGCAGAAGCGGGATAGCCGGGGAGCTGTTTTTT,CASSRSGIAGELFF
TRBJ2-3,TRBV5-4,NA,16,TRBD2,TGTGCCAGCAGCTCTAGGACTAGCGGAGACCCAATCCCGCAGTATTTT,CASSSRTSGDPIPQYF
TRBJ2-1,TRBV20-1,NA,14,TRBD2,TGCAGTGCTACCGGGACTAGCGACTACAATGAGCAGTTCTTC,CSATGTSDYNEQFF
TRBJ1-3,TRBV7-2,NA,16,NA,TGTGCCAGCAGCCCGGGGACGGCATTCTCTGGAAACACCATATATTTT,CASSPGTAFSGNTIYF
TRBJ1-2,TRBV15,NA,12,NA,TGTGCCACCAGCAGAGATGTCCGTGGCTACACCTTC,CATSRDVRGYTF
TRBJ2-1,TRBV3-1,few,14,TRBD2,TGTGCCAGCAGCCCAGGACTAGCGGGAGTTCCTAGGTTCTTC,CASSPGLAGVPRFF
TRBJ1-5,TRBV27,few,15,NA,TGTGCCAGCAGTCAATCGGGACGGTCCTTTAGTCCCCAGCATTTT,CASSQSGRSFSPQHF
TRBJ2-2,TRBV12-3/TRBV12-4,NA,14,NA,TGTGCCAGCAGTTCCCCGCGGAGCACCGGGGAGCTGTTTTTT,CASSSPRSTGELFF
TRBJ2-7,TRBV9,once,17,TRBD2,TGTGCCAGCAGCCCCCGGGAGGGACTAACTTTATCCTACGAGCAGTACTTC,CASSPREGLTLSYEQYF
TRBJ2-6,TRBV5-1,NA,16,TRBD1,TGCGCCAGCAGCGTCGGGACAGGGGCTGGGGCCAACGTCCTGACTTTC,CASSVGTGAGANVLTF
TRBJ2-1,TRBV6-4,NA,14,NA,TGTGCCAGCAGTGAAACCGACTCATACAATGAGCAGTTCTTC,CASSETDSYNEQFF
TRBJ2-2,TRBV11-3,few,15,NA,TGTGCCAGCACCCTAGGACAAGCGAACACCGGGGAGCTGTTTTTT,CASTLGQANTGELFF
TRBJ2-3,TRBV24-1,NA,13,NA,TGTGCCACCAGTGCGTCGGGGGCAGATACGCAGTATTTT,CATSASGADTQYF
TRBJ2-1,TRBV12-3/TRBV12-4,NA,16,NA,TGTGCCAGCAGGTTAGGACTGGGGGGCTCCTACAATGAGCAGTTCTTC,CASRLGLGGSYNEQFF
TRBJ2-3,TRBV24-1,many,15,NA,TGTGCCACCAGTGATCCTTGGCGGGATACAGATACGCAGTATTTT,CATSDPWRDTDTQYF
TRBJ2-1,TRBV5-5,NA,16,NA,TGTGCCAGCACCAAGGAGACGAACTGGGCCTACAATGAGCAGTTCTTC,CASTKETNWAYNEQFF
TRBJ2-3,TRBV12-3/TRBV12-4,once,15,TRBD2,TGTGCCAGCAGTTTTATTGGGGGGGAATCAGATACGCAGTATTTT,CASSFIGGESDTQYF
TRBJ2-3,TRBV19,NA,13,NA,TGTGCCAGTAGTATAAAATCTGAAGATACGCAGTATTTT,CASSIKSEDTQYF
TRBJ1-1,TRBV5-1,few,16,NA,TGCGCCAGCAGCTTGGAAGGGGGGCGTATGGACACTGAAGCTTTCTTT,CASSLEGGRMDTEAFF
TRBJ2-6,TRBV12-3/TRBV12-4,many,14,TRBD1,TGTGCCAGCAGCGCGACAGGGTTGCCCAACGTCCTGACTTTC,CASSATGLPNVLTF